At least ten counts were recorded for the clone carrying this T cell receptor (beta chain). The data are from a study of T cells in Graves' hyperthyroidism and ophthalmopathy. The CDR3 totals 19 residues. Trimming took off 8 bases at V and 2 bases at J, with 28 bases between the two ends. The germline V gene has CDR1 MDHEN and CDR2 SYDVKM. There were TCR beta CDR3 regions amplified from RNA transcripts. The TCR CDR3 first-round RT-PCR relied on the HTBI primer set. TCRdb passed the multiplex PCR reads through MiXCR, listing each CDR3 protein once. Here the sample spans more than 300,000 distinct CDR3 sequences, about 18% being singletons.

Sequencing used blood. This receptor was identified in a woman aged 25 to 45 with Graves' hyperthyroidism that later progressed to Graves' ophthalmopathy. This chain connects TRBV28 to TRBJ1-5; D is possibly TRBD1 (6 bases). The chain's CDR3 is CASDQSILVGGEGNQPQHF. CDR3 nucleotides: TGTGCCAGCGATCAAAGTATACTCGTGGGGGGCGAGGGCAATCAGCCCCAGCATTTT.